A single sample is the source of the 9 T cell receptor beta chains below, sequenced in a study of PD-L1 blockade in urothelial cancer. Sequenced by immunoSEQ multiplex PCR; TCRdb stores in-frame clones only, minus some. The table shows 70,000 or so clones, with approximately 88% occurring only once. Sequencing used PBMCs, obtained around atezolizumab (anti-PD-L1) treatment. All receptors derive from a man aged 55 to 70 with urothelial cancer.

This clone is a singleton in its sample. The chain joins TRBV4-1 to TRBJ2-6, with no clear D. This CDR3 has 16 amino acids. The germline gives CDR1 MGHRA, CDR2 YSYEKL. V was cut by 2 bases and J by 0 bases, with 8 bases left in between. Here the CDR3 reads CASSQNSRSGANVLTF. The CDR3 bases are TGCGCCAGCAGCCAAAACAGCCGCTCTGGGGCCAACGTCCTGACTTTC.

This sequence joins TRBV5-5 and TRBJ2-3, with a possible D match to TRBD1 (6 bases). The germline V gene has CDR1 SGHKS and CDR2 YYEKEE (reference sequence). The V end was cut by 3 bases, the J end by 0 bases, with 17 bases between. This CDR3 has 17 amino acids. DNA for the CDR3: TGTGCCAGCAGCTCCCAGGGGCTCACCTCTAGCACAGATACGCAGTATTTT. Protein sequence: CASSSQGLTSSTDTQYF.

The rearrangement uses TRBV7-9 and TRBJ2-4, with D hard to call. The V end was cut by 3 bases, the J end by 5 bases, with 14 bases between. There are 15 residues in the CDR3. CDR1 SEHNR and CDR2 FQNEAQ come from the germline V gene (reference sequence). The CDR3 nucleotides read TGTGCCAGCAGCTTGACCCCGGGTACCGAAAACATTCAGTACTTC. It is translated as CASSLTPGTENIQYF.

The chain links TRBV5-5 to TRBJ1-1; 7 positions match TRBD1. The germline V gene has CDR1 SGHKS and CDR2 YYEKEE (reference sequence). The CDR3 contains 12 residues. The junction had 3 bases not matched to a gene; V was cut back by 0 bases and J by 10 bases. The DNA for the CDR3 is TGTGCCAGCAGCTTGGGACAGGGTGCAGCTTTCTTT. Protein sequence: CASSLGQGAAFF.

This clone was seen just once. A junction boundary mismatches the germline segment, possibly from a read error. For the CDR3, the DNA is TGTGCCCGGAGGCATCGGACTAGCGGGGGGAACACCGGGGAGCTGTTTTTT. This encodes CARRHRTSGGNTGELFF. J is TRBJ2-2 and V is TRBV30; 13 positions match TRBD2. CDR1 is GTSNPN and CDR2 is SVGIG in the germline V gene (reference sequence). There are 17 residues in the CDR3.

This chain joins TRBV12-5 and TRBJ2-3; 7 bases agree with TRBD2. In germline, CDR1 is LGHNT, CDR2 FRNRAP. The CDR3 sequence is 14 residues long. Unmatched junction bases numbered 9, after V lost 5 bases and J lost 7 bases. The CDR3 spells CASGPRREPNTQYF. CDR3 sequence (DNA): TGTGCTAGTGGTCCCCGGCGGGAGCCAAATACGCAGTATTTT.

This chain uses TRBV10-3 with TRBJ1-1, with a possible D match to TRBD1 (6 bases). The CDR3 spans 15 residues. Deletions cut 3 bases from V and 2 bases from J, with 13 bases between. Germline V gene data show CDR1 as ENHRY and CDR2 as SYGVKD. CDR3 protein: CAISDPGQENTEAFF. The CDR3 region has the DNA TGTGCCATCAGTGACCCGGGACAAGAAAACACTGAAGCTTTCTTT.

The chain has TRBV7-3 and TRBJ1-1; weak D call: TRBD1 (5 bases). The CDR3 is 16 residues long. V dropped 5 bases and J dropped 1 base, with 17 bases sitting between them. The germline gives CDR1 SGHTA, CDR2 FQGTGA. The CDR3 spells CASSLSPGNGNTEAFF. CDR3 nucleotides: TGTGCCAGCAGCCTTTCCCCAGGGAACGGGAACACTGAAGCTTTCTTT.

The rearrangement joins TRBV30 to TRBJ2-1, with 7 bases aligning to TRBD1. V lost 1 base to trimming and J lost 9 bases; unmatched junction nucleotides: 12. Germline V gene sequence: CDR1 GTSNPN, CDR2 SVGIG (reference sequence). The CDR3 runs 15 residues. The CDR3: CAWSETGKSYGEQFF. CDR3 nucleotide sequence: TGTGCCTGGAGTGAGACAGGGAAATCTTATGGTGAGCAGTTCTTC. Full variable domain (rest looked up from reference TRBV30 and TRBJ2-1): SQTIHQWPATLVQPVGSPLSLECTVEGTSNPNLYWYRQAAGRGLQLLFYSVGIGQISSEVPQNLSASRPQDRQFILSSKKLLLSDSGFYLCAWSETGKSYGEQFFGPGTRLTVL.